There are a few counts of the clone carrying this T cell receptor beta chain. The antigen is not known. The CDR3 covers 14 residues. Germline CDR1 reads SGHDT; CDR2 reads YYEEEE. V lost 2 bases, J lost 0 bases, and 8 bases lay in between. On cycle 4 day 1 and cycle 7 day 1, as well as at baseline, blood was sampled. This record comes from a study of OX40 agonist ivuxolimab in advanced cancers. Turning to the study itself: Under the entry rules, prior anti-PD-1, anti-PD-L1 or anti-CTLA-4 therapy was allowed, and roughly 43% had some. Study-wide results and caveats: Among expanded peripheral T cells, antigen specificity went undetermined. Doses of 0.1 to 3.0 mg/kg were accompanied by clonal expansion of CD4+ and CD8+ blood T cells by week 6.

Data came from immunoSEQ multiplex PCR; TCRdb stores just in-frame clones and leaves some out. The table has about 5,100 clones, 66% seen once. The source material was CD4+ or CD8+ T cells sorted from blood, sampled in a trial of the OX40 agonist ivuxolimab. The TCR originated in an adult with an advanced solid tumor such as melanoma, head and neck, liver or kidney cancer. The chain is built from TRBV5-6 and TRBJ1-1; unclear D gene. CDR3 sequence reads: CASSLGGVNTEAFF. DNA for the CDR3: TGTGCCAGCAGCTTAGGAGGAGTGAACACTGAAGCTTTCTTT.